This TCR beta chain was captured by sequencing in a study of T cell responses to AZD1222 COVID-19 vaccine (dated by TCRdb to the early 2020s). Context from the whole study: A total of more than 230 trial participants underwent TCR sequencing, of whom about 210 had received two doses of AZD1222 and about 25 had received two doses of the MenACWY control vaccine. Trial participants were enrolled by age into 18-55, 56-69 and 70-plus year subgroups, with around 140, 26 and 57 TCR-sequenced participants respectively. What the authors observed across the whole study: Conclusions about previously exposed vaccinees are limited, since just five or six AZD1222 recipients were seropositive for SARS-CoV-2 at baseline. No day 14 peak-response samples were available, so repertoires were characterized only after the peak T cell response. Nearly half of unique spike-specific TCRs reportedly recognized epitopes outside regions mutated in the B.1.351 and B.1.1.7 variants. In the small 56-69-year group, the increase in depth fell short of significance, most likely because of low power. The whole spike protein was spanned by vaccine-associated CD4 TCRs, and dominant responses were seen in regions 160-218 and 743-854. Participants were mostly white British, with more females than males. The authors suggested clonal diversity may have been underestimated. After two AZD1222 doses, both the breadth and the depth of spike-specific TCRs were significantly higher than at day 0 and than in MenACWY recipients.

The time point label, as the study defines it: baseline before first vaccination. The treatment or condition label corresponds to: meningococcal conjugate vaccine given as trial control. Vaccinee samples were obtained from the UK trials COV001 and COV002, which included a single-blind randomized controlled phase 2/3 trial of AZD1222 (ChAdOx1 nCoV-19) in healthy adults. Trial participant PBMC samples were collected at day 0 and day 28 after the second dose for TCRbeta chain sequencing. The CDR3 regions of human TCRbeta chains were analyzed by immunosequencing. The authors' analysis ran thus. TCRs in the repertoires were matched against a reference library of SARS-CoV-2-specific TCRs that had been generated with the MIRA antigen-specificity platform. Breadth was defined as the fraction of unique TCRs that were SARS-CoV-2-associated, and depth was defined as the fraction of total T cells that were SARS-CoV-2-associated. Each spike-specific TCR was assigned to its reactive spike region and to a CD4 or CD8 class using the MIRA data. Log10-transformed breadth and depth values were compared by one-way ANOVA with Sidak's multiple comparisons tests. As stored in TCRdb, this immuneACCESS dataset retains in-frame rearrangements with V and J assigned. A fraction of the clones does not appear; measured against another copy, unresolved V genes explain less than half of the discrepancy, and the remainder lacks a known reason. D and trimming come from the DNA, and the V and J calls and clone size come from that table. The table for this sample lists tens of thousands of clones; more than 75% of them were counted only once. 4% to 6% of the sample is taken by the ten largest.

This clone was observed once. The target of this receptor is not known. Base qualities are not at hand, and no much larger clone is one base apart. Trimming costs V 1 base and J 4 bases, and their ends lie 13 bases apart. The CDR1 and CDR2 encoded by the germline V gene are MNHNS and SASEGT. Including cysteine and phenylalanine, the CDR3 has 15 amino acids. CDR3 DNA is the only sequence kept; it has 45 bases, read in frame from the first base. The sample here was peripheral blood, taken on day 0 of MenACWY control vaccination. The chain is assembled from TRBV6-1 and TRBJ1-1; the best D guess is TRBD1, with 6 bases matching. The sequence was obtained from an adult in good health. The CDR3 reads CASSEEGGSTTEAFF. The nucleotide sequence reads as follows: TGTGCCAGCAGTGAAGAAGGGGGTAGTACCACTGAAGCTTTCTTT.